This TCR beta chain was sequenced during a study of T cells in women clearing cervical HPV infection (dated by TCRdb to about 2018). Describing the broader study: Cases were 25 women with histologically confirmed HPV16-related CIN3 or worse, including a couple of invasive cancers. Blood from cases was drawn at the visit where the lesion was first identified, while blood from controls was drawn once the infection was no longer detected. In the parent cohort, some 10,000 women aged 18 or older were enrolled in Guanacaste, Costa Rica, during about 1992 to 1994 and were followed for over six years. As quality controls, five blinded duplicates were added to each group, bringing the total to 60 or so samples made up of roughly 50 participants and 10 or so replicates. Since HLA typing was available for only a few women, HLA type could not be ruled out as a confounder. Among cases, blood sampling occurred a median of 149 days after lesion detection, with an interquartile range of 90 to 200 days. Cases were matched to controls by age within five years and by the year the sample was collected. Cases had a median age of around 32 years compared with more than 37 for controls, and baseline characteristics showed no significant differences between the groups. An exploratory proof-of-principle case-control study, nested within the Guanacaste HPV Natural History Study in Costa Rica, was conducted to compare TCR repertoires across cervical HPV16 outcomes. Controls were 25 or so women whose single incident HPV16 infection cleared within 12 months without precancer or cancer developing. Broader findings and caveats from the paper: Random forest classifiers that combined richness and V gene abundances separated cases from controls with an estimated AUC of less than 0.85. Cases had lower TRBV6-7 relative abundance than controls (approximately 0.1% versus 0.16%; Bonferroni P = 0.0008). Across sequencing depths, CIN3+ cases showed significantly higher TCR repertoire richness than controls, but evenness did not differ between the groups. T-cell numbers per sample were unknown, so richness differences could reflect varying T-cell content rather than repertoire biology. The cross-sectional design could not show whether associations preceded infection or resulted from it; effector/memory subsets and HPV-specific T cells were not isolated.

Every participant had a single incident cervical HPV16 infection, and women with prevalent HPV16 infections were excluded. Cervical HPV DNA was detected with MY09/MY11 PCR, and genotyping was done with dot-blot hybridization. Around 16 mL of heparinized blood was centrifuged, after which the buffy coat was aliquoted, frozen at -30 degrees C, and then stored at -80 degrees C. Genomic DNA was extracted from buffy coat specimens using QIAGEN kits. In the germline V gene, CDR1 corresponds to SGHTA and CDR2 to FQGNSA. V is reduced by 1 base and J by 4 bases, leaving a spacing of 8 bases between them. From cysteine to phenylalanine, the CDR3 is 14 amino acids long. The DNA covers only part of the CDR3, 33 bases in frame from base 1. TCR beta CDR3 regions were amplified by multiplex PCR using the immunoSEQ assay from an average of about 1,200 ng genomic DNA per sample. The assay corrected primer bias using a complete synthetic TCR repertoire to establish an amplification baseline. The amplicons were sequenced on the Illumina platform. On the authors' methods: Sequence errors were corrected by clustering with frequency ratios and a modified nearest-neighbor algorithm, and the sequences were then analyzed in the immunoSEQ Analyzer using IMGT gene definitions. TCR richness and evenness were averaged over 20 rarefaction repeats at each rarefaction depth, excluding samples with fewer sequences than the depth. Wilcoxon rank sum tests with FDR correction were used to compare V, D and J gene relative abundances between the groups. Blinded duplicates gave an intraclass correlation of more than 90% for TCR richness and an average of 76.4% across 66 gene segments. TCRdb obtained this table from immuneACCESS and retained in-frame rearrangements with V and J assigned. These tables miss some clones; where compared with another copy, unresolved V genes account for less than half of the shortfall, and the remainder is unexplained. That table gives V, J and clone size, and the DNA gave D and trimming. This sample's clone table shows some 30,000 clones. Clones ranked in the top ten supply around 20% of the sample.

A word on this clone: The antigen it recognizes is unknown. The observed sequence ends 3 residues before the CDR3 terminus, with the missing tail filled in from the germline J gene.

The sequence is built from TRBV7-2 and TRBJ2-1; no D gene can be assigned with confidence. Sequencing was carried out using blood buffy coat. The sequence was collected from a woman aged 18-69 years with a cervical HPV16 infection that either progressed to CIN3+ or cleared (not recorded which). The CDR3 reads as follows: CASSLGLKYNEQFF. The DNA read from the CDR3 is TGTGCCAGCAGCTTAGGGCTGAAATACAATGAG.